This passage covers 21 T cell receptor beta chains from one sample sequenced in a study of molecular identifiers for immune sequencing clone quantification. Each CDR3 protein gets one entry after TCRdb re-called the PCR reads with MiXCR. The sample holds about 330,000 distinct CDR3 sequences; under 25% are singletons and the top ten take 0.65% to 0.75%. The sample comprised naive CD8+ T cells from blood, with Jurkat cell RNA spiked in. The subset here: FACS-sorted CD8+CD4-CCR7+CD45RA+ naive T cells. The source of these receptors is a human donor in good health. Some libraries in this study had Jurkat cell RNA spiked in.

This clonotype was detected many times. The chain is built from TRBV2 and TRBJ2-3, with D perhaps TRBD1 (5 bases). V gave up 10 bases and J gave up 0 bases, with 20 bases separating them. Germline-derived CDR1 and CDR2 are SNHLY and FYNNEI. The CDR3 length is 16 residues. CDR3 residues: CAITRDGQGSTDTQYF. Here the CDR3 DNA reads TGTGCCATCACAAGGGATGGGCAGGGAAGCACAGATACGCAGTATTTT.

The CDR3 loop reads CSALGFGRNTDTQYF. CDR3 nucleotides: TGCAGTGCTTTGGGTTTCGGGAGAAACACAGATACGCAGTATTTT. The chain links TRBV20-1 to TRBJ2-3, with a tentative D call TRBD2 (6 bases). Trimming pared 5 bases from V and 2 bases from J, leaving 17 bases between. This CDR3 has 15 amino acids. CDR1 is DFQATT and CDR2 is SNEGSKA in the germline V gene (reference sequence).

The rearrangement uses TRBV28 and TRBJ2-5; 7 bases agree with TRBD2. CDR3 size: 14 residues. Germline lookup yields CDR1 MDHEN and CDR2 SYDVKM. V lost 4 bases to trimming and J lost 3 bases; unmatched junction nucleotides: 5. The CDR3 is CASSSRLAEETQYF. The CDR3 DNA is TGTGCCAGCAGTTCGCGACTAGCCGAAGAGACCCAGTACTTC.

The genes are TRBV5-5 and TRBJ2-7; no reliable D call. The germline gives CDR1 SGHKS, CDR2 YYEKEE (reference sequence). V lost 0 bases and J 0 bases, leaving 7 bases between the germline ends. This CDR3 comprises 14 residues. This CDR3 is CASSLDSYSYEQYF. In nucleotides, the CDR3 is TGTGCCAGCAGCTTGGACAGTTACTCCTACGAGCAGTACTTC.

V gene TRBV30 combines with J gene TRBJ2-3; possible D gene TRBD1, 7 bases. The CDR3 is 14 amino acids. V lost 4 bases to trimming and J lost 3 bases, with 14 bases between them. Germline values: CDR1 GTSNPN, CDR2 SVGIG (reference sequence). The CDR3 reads CAWTLAGGTDTQYF. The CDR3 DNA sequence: TGTGCCTGGACTCTTGCAGGGGGGACAGATACGCAGTATTTT.

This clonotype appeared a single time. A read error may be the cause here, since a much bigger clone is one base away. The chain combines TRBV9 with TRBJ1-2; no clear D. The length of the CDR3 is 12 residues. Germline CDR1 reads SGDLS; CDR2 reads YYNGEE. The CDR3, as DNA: TGTACCAGCAGCGTTAGCCCTTATGGCTACACCTTC. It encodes CTSSVSPYGYTF. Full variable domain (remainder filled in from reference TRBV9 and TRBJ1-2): DSGVTQTPKHLITATGQRVTLRCSPRSGDLSVYWYQQSLDQGLQFLIQYYNGEERAKGNILERFSAQQFPDLHSELNLSSLELGDSALYFCTSSVSPYGYTFGSGTRLTVV.

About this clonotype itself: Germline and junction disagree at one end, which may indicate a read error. This chain's CDR3 is CSAPRQARSGIQCF. The CDR3 DNA sequence: TGCAGTGCTCCCCGACAGGCCCGGAGTGGCATTCAGTGCTTC. The chain combines TRBV20-1 with TRBJ2-4; D may be TRBD1 (6 bases). This CDR3 has 14 residues. Germline values: CDR1 DFQATT, CDR2 SNEGSKA (reference sequence).

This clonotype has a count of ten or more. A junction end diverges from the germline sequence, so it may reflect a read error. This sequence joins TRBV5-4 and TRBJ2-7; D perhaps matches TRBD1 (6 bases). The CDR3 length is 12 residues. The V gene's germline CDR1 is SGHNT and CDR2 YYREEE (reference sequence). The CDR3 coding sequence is TGTGCCAGCAGGAGAGGGGGTTGGGTGTTGGGCTTC. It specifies CASRRGGWVLGF.

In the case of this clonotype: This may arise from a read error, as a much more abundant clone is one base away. In DNA form, the CDR3 reads TGTGCCATCAGCTCAGCCGGGGGCAGGCAAGAGACCCAGTACTTC. Translation: CAISSAGGRQETQYF. This sequence joins TRBV13 and TRBJ2-5; D tentatively reads TRBD1 or TRBD2 (6 bases each). The CDR3 consists of 15 residues. Germline lookup yields CDR1 PRHDT and CDR2 FYEKMQ (reference sequence). Based on the CDR3 plus reference TRBV13 and TRBJ2-5, the full variable domain is AAGVIQSPRHLIKEKRETATLKCYPIPRHDTVYWYQQGPGQDPQFLISFYEKMQSDKGSIPDRFSAQQFSDYHSELNMSSLELGDSALYFCAISSAGGRQETQYFGPGTRLLVL.

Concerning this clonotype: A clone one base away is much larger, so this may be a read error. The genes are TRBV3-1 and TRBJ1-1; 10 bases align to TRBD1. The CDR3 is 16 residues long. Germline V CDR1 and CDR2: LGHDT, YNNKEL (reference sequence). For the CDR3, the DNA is TGTGCCAGCAGCCAAGATTGGGACAGGGGTGCCACTGAAGCTCTCTTT. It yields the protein CASSQDWDRGATEALF.

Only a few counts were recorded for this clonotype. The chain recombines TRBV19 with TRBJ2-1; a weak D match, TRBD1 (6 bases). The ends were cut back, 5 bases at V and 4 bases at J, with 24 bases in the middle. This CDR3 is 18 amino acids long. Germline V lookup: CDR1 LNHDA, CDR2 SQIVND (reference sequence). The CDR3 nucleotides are TGTGCCAGTAGTGGCCGGACAGTATCAGATCCCTGGTACAATGAGCAGTTCTTC. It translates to CASSGRTVSDPWYNEQFF.

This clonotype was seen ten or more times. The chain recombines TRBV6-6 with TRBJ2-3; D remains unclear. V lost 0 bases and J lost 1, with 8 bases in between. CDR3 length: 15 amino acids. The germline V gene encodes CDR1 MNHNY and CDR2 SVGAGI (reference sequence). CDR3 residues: CASSYSVGGTDTQYF. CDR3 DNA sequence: TGTGCCAGCAGTTACTCGGTCGGAGGCACAGATACGCAGTATTTT.

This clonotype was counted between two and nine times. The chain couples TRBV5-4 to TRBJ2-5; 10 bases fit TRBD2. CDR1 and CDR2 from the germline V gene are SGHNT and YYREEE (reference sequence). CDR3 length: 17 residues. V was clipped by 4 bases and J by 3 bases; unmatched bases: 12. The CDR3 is CASSEGLAERAEETQYF. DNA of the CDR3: TGTGCCAGCAGCGAAGGACTAGCGGAGAGGGCCGAAGAGACCCAGTACTTC.

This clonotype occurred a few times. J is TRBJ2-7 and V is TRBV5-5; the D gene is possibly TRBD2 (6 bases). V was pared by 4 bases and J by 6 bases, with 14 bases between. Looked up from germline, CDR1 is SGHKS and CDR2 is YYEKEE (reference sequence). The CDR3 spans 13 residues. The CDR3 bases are TGTGCCAGCAGCCCCGGGTGGGGAGGCGAGCAGTACTTC. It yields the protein CASSPGWGGEQYF.

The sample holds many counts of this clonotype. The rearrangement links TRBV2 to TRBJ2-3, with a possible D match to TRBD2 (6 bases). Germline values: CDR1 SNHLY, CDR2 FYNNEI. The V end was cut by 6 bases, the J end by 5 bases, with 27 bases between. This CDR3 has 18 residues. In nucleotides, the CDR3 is TGTGCCAGCAGCGAAAACCAAAGGGACTTCCATTCCGGAGATACGCAGTATTTT. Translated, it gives CASSENQRDFHSGDTQYF.

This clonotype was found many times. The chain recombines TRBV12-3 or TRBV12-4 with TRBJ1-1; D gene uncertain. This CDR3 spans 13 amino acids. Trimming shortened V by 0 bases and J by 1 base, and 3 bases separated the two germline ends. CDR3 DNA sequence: TGTGCCAGCAGTTTAGCCAAGAACACTGAAGCTTTCTTT. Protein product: CASSLAKNTEAFF.

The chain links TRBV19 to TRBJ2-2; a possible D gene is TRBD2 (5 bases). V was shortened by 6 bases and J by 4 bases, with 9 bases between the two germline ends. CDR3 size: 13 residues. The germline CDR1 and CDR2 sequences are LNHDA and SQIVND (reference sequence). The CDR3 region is CASRFGVTGELFF. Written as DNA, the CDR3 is TGTGCCAGTAGGTTCGGGGTCACCGGGGAGCTGTTTTTT.

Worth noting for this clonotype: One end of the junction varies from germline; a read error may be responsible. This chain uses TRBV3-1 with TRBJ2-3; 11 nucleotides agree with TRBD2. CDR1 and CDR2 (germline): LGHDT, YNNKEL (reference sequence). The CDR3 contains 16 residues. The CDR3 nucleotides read TGTGCCGGCAGCCATCTACTAGCGGGGGACCAAGATACGCAGTATTTT. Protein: CAGSHLLAGDQDTQYF.

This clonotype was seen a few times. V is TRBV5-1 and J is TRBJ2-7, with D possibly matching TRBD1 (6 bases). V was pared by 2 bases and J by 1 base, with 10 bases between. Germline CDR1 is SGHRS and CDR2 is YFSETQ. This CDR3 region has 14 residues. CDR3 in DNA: TGCGCCAGCAGCTTCGCAGGGGTGTCCTACGAGCAGTACTTC. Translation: CASSFAGVSYEQYF.

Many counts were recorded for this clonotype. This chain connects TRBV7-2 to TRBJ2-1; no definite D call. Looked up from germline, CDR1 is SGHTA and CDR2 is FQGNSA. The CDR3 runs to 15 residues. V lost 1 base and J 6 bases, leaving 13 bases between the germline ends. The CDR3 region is CASSLVPAVGNEQFF. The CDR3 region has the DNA TGTGCCAGCAGCTTAGTGCCCGCCGTCGGCAATGAGCAGTTCTTC. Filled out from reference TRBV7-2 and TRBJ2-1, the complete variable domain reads GAGVSQSPSNKVTEKGKDVELRCDPISGHTALYWYRQSLGQGLEFLIYFQGNSAPDKSGLPSDRFSAERTGGSVSTLTIQRTQQEDSAVYLCASSLVPAVGNEQFFGPGTRLTVL.

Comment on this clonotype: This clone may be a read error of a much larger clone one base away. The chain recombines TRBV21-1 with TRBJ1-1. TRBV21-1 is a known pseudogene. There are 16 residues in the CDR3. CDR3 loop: CASSKKLRDLNAEAFF. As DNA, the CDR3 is TGTGCCAGCAGCAAAAAGTTAAGAGACCTGAACGCTGAAGCTTTCTTT.